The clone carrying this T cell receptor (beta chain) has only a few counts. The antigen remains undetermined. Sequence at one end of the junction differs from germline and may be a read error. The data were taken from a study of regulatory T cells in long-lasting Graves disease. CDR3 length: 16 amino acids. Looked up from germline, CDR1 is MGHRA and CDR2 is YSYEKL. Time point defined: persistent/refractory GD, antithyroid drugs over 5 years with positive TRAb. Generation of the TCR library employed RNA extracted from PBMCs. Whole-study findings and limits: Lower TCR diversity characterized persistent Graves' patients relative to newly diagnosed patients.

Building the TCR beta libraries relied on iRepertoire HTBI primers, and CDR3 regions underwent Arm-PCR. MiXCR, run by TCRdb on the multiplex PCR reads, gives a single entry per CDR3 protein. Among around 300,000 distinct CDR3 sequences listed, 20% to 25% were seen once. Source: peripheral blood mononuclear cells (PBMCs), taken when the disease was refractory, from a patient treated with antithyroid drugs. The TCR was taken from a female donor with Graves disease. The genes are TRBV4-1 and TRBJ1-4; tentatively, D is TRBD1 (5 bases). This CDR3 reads CASSQDGAGTSEKLFF. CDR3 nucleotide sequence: TGCGCCAGCAGCCAAGATGGGGCAGGGACTAGTGAAAAACTGTTTTTT.